This record covers a single T cell receptor beta chain. The authors' processing: Scientists estimated how many nucleated cells there were by amplifying reference gene primers. This table comes from immunoSEQ multiplex PCR, and its TCRdb copy is limited to in-frame clones, with some not included. That table gives V, J and clone size, and the DNA gave D and trimming. The sample includes a few hundred thousand clones, 70% to 90% of them seen just once. This entry comes from a study of blood T cell repertoires in COVID-19. In the study overall: COVID-19 samples, acute and convalescent, were from the United States, Italy and Spain. PBMCs, B-cell-depleted T cells, or T cells provided the cDNA or gDNA that made up the material.

The CDR3 length is 13 residues. CDR1 is MDHEN, CDR2 SYDVKM, per germline. Trimming at V came to 7 bases and at J to 7 bases, leaving 8 bases not matched to a gene. Material for sequencing was peripheral blood. The V gene is TRBV28, the J gene TRBJ1-1; TRBD1 matches at 8 bases. This clonotype was obtained from a woman between 25 and 40 years old who had recovered from COVID-19. CDR3 protein: CASKTTGEVEAFF. The CDR3 DNA is TGTGCCAGCAAGACGACAGGGGAAGTTGAAGCTTTCTTT.